This T cell receptor (beta chain) comes out of a study of shared clonotypes between healthy human individuals. A deep-level run was used for the assay. Clones were read by immunoSEQ multiplex PCR, and TCRdb kept only the in-frame ones, dropping some. The table shows over a million clones, with approximately 98% occurring only once. As regards this clone: What it binds is unknown.

The CDR3 runs to 15 residues. The germline CDR1 and CDR2 sequences are SGDLS and YYNGEE. Deletions cut 3 bases from V and 0 bases from J, with 10 bases between. Broader study findings: Sharing across a handful of donors was seen in approximately 5.2% of naive CD4 clonotypes. Clonotype sharing across donors was expected to vary with sequencing depth. Larger estimated richness was generally recorded for naive subsets relative to memory subsets.

The sample taken for sequencing was naive CD4+ T cells sorted from blood. Subset of the sample: CD45RA+ positively selected. This chain links TRBV9 with TRBJ2-1, with D possibly called TRBD1 or TRBD2 (5 bases each). The TCR was taken from a man under 40 in good health. The CDR3 DNA sequence: TGTGCCAGCAGCGCGGGACCTAACTCCTACAATGAGCAGTTCTTC. It yields the protein CASSAGPNSYNEQFF.